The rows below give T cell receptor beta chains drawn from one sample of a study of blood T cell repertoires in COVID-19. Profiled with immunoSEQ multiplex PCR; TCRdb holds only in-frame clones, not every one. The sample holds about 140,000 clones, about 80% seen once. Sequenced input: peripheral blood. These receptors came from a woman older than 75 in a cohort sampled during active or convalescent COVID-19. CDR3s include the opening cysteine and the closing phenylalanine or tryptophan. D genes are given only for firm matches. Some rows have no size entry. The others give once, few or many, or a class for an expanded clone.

TGTGCCAGCAGCCAAGATCTAGGAGTACGCCATCGCAGCGGGGAGCTGTTTTTT | CASSQDLGVRHRSGELFF | NA | 18 | NA | TRBJ2-2 | TRBV14
TGTGCCAGCACGTTTGCGGGGGGGCAAGAGACCCAGTACTTC | CASTFAGGQETQYF | few | 14 | TRBD2 | TRBJ2-5 | TRBV3-1/TRBV3-2
TGTGCCAGCAGGGAGACAGGGGGTAAGGATGGCTACACCTTC | CASRETGGKDGYTF | NA | 14 | TRBD1 | TRBJ1-2 | TRBV7-9
TGTGCCAGTACACGAGGAGGGACGCGGGTGAGTGGTCAGCCCCAGCATTTT | CASTRGGTRVSGQPQHF | NA | 17 | NA | TRBJ1-5 | TRBV19
TGTGCCAGTCAGGGGTATCGGACCGGGGAGCTGTTTTTT | CASQGYRTGELFF | NA | 13 | NA | TRBJ2-2 | TRBV11-3
TGTGCCAGCAGTTTATTACAGGGATACGAGCAGTACTTC | CASSLLQGYEQYF | NA | 13 | NA | TRBJ2-7 | TRBV27
TGTGCCAGCAGCACCGGGACAGGAGCCTCTGGAAACACCATATATTTT | CASSTGTGASGNTIYF | NA | 16 | TRBD1 | TRBJ1-3 | TRBV5-6
TGTGCCACCAGAGGAGACGCCGGTTCCGGTGAGCAGTTCTTC | CATRGDAGSGEQFF | once | 14 | NA | TRBJ2-1 | TRBV24-1
TGTGCCAGCAGCCCAGACTCCGGGGTCAGGACCCAGTACTTC | CASSPDSGVRTQYF | NA | 14 | NA | TRBJ2-5 | TRBV7-2
TGTGCCAGTAGACGACAGGGGACCTACGAGCAGTACTTC | CASRRQGTYEQYF | NA | 13 | TRBD1 | TRBJ2-7 | TRBV19
TGTGCCAGCAGCTCGTCCGGGACTAGCACAGATACGCAGTATTTT | CASSSSGTSTDTQYF | NA | 15 | NA | TRBJ2-3 | TRBV7-2
TGTGCCAGCAGCCCGAGACAGGGTAGGGGTAATGAAAAACTGTTTTTT | CASSPRQGRGNEKLFF | NA | 16 | TRBD1 | TRBJ1-4 | TRBV7-8
TGCAGCGTCCTTAGCGGGGTAGCCAAAAACATTCAGTACTTC | CSVLSGVAKNIQYF | NA | 14 | TRBD2 | TRBJ2-4 | TRBV29-1
TGTGCCAGCTCACCACCGAACAGGGAAAACACTGAAGCTTTCTTT | CASSPPNRENTEAFF | NA | 15 | NA | TRBJ1-1 | TRBV18
TGTGCCAGCAGCTTAGTGGCAGGGTTCGGCAACTATGGCTACACCTTC | CASSLVAGFGNYGYTF | NA | 16 | NA | TRBJ1-2 | TRBV11-2
TGCGCCAGCAGCGAGACTTTCCGGGACTACGAGCAGTACTTC | CASSETFRDYEQYF | NA | 14 | NA | TRBJ2-7 | TRBV5-1
TGTGCCAGCTCACCAACATTAGAGGACTATGGCTACACCTTC | CASSPTLEDYGYTF | NA | 14 | NA | TRBJ1-2 | TRBV18
TGTGCCAGCAGTGAATTGCGGGGGAACAACAATGAGCAGTTCTTC | CASSELRGNNNEQFF | NA | 15 | TRBD2 | TRBJ2-1 | TRBV2
TGTGCCAGCAGTCGCTCATCGGGGGAGGACGAGCAGTACTTC | CASSRSSGEDEQYF | NA | 14 | NA | TRBJ2-7 | TRBV11-3
TGCGCCAGCAGCTGGGGACAGGGGCTGACTGAAGCTTTCTTT | CASSWGQGLTEAFF | NA | 14 | TRBD1 | TRBJ1-1 | TRBV5-1
TGTGCCAGCGCCTCATGGCTCGAAGGCTACACCTTC | CASASWLEGYTF | NA | 12 | NA | TRBJ1-2 | TRBV2
TGTGCCAGCTCACTCGGACAGGGAGCAGATACGCAGTATTTT | CASSLGQGADTQYF | NA | 14 | TRBD1 | TRBJ2-3 | TRBV18
TGCGCCAGCAGCTTGAGGGGCGACAGGGTCTATGAGCAGTTCTTC | CASSLRGDRVYEQFF | NA | 15 | TRBD1 | TRBJ2-1 | TRBV5-1
TGTGCCAGCAGCCAAGCGGGACAGGGTGGCGAGCAGTTCTTC | CASSQAGQGGEQFF | once | 14 | TRBD1 | TRBJ2-1 | TRBV3-1/TRBV3-2
TGTGCCAGCAGCTTTCTCGGACAGGGAGAAAATGAGCAGTTCTTC | CASSFLGQGENEQFF | NA | 15 | TRBD1 | TRBJ2-1 | TRBV7-3
TGTGCCAGCTCTACTGGGCGAAACAATGAGCAGTTCTTC | CASSTGRNNEQFF | few | 13 | NA | TRBJ2-1 | TRBV18
TGTGCCAGCGGTTCGAATCTACAGGGGCGCTCTGGAAACACCATATATTTT | CASGSNLQGRSGNTIYF | NA | 17 | TRBD1 | TRBJ1-3 | TRBV19
TGCGCCAGCAGCTTGGCCTATACGGGGTTGAACACTGAAGCTTTCTTT | CASSLAYTGLNTEAFF | NA | 16 | NA | TRBJ1-1 | TRBV5-1
TGTGCCAGCAGTCAACCGAGTCAACAGGGGGCGGAATCACCCCTCCACTTT | CASSQPSQQGAESPLHF | few | 17 | TRBD1 | TRBJ1-6 | TRBV6-6
TGCGCCAGCAGCCTCCAAGGGGGGGGCACAGATACGCAGTATTTT | CASSLQGGGTDTQYF | NA | 15 | NA | TRBJ2-3 | TRBV5-1
TGTGCCAGCAGTTCACAAGGGGGAAACACTGAAGCTTTCTTT | CASSSQGGNTEAFF | NA | 14 | NA | TRBJ1-1 | TRBV27
TGTGCCAGTAGTATGGCAGGTCGATCGTCGAGGGATGAGCAGTTCTTC | CASSMAGRSSRDEQFF | NA | 16 | NA | TRBJ2-1 | TRBV19
TGTGCCAGCAGCTTACAGGGGGCGGGAAATTCACCCCTCCACTTT | CASSLQGAGNSPLHF | once | 15 | TRBD1 | TRBJ1-6 | TRBV7-9
TGTGCCAGCAGCCAAGTTACCGGCACCATATATTTT | CASSQVTGTIYF | NA | 12 | NA | TRBJ1-3 | TRBV3-1/TRBV3-2
TGTGCCTGGAACCTCGGAGACCCCCCTCGTGGCTACACCTTC | CAWNLGDPPRGYTF | NA | 14 | NA | TRBJ1-2 | TRBV30
TGTGCCAGCAGCTTAAAAGAGGACAGGGCCTATGGCTACACCTTC | CASSLKEDRAYGYTF | NA | 15 | TRBD1 | TRBJ1-2 | TRBV7-2
TGTGCCAGCAGCGGACTAGCGGGGGCCTACGAGCAGTACTTC | CASSGLAGAYEQYF | NA | 14 | TRBD2 | TRBJ2-7 | TRBV2
TGTGCCACCAGTGATTTGGTGACAGGGGAATCCACAGATACGCAGTATTTT | CATSDLVTGESTDTQYF | NA | 17 | TRBD1 | TRBJ2-3 | TRBV24-1
TGTGCCATCAGTGAGTCGGGCAGGGGCGAGGAGACCCAGTACTTC | CAISESGRGEETQYF | NA | 15 | NA | TRBJ2-5 | TRBV10-3
TGTGCCAGCAGCTTACGGGGGGGCCGCACCGGGGAGCTGTTTTTT | CASSLRGGRTGELFF | NA | 15 | TRBD2 | TRBJ2-2 | TRBV11-3
TGTGCCAGCATGGGGCCCATCAACACTGAAGCTTTCTTT | CASMGPINTEAFF | NA | 13 | NA | TRBJ1-1 | TRBV6-5
TGTGCCAGCGGTGCTGACAACTTTTTTCAAGAGACCCAGTACTTC | CASGADNFFQETQYF | NA | 15 | NA | TRBJ2-5 | TRBV2
TGTGCCAGCAGCTCCCGGGACAGGAGACTTTTGGGCTACACCTTC | CASSSRDRRLLGYTF | NA | 15 | TRBD1 | TRBJ1-2 | TRBV5-4
TGTGCCAGTAGTCGGGATCTTAGCAATCAGCCCCAGCATTTT | CASSRDLSNQPQHF | NA | 14 | NA | TRBJ1-5 | TRBV19
TGTGCCAGCAGCTTAAGGACAGGGATTAACACAGATACGCAGTATTTT | CASSLRTGINTDTQYF | few | 16 | TRBD1 | TRBJ2-3 | TRBV7-2
TGCGCCAGCAGCTTAGGACTAGCGAGGGAGACCCAGTACTTC | CASSLGLARETQYF | NA | 14 | TRBD2 | TRBJ2-5 | TRBV5-1
TGTGCCAGCTCACTGGGACAGGGGATAAGCTCCTACGAGCAGTACTTC | CASSLGQGISSYEQYF | NA | 16 | TRBD1 | TRBJ2-7 | TRBV18
TGTGCCAGCAGTGTTAACAGAAATCTTGAAGCTTTCTTT | CASSVNRNLEAFF | NA | 13 | NA | TRBJ1-1 | TRBV2
TGCGCCAGCAGCTTGGGCACAGGGACCACCGGGGAGCTGTTTTTT | CASSLGTGTTGELFF | once | 15 | NA | TRBJ2-2 | TRBV5-1
TGCGCCAGCAGCTTGGCCGGGGGGGTTCCAGGCGATGGCTACACCTTC | CASSLAGGVPGDGYTF | NA | 16 | NA | TRBJ1-2 | TRBV5-1
TGTGCCTGGAGTGCCCGGTCGGGACAGGGGGCTCGAAACACTGAAGCTTTCTTT | CAWSARSGQGARNTEAFF | NA | 18 | TRBD1 | TRBJ1-1 | TRBV30
TGTGCCAGCAGCTTATATCAGCGGGGGGATACGCAGTATTTT | CASSLYQRGDTQYF | NA | 14 | TRBD2 | TRBJ2-3 | TRBV7-9
TGCAGCGTCAGGAGGGCATTTTCTCAGCCCCAGCATTTT | CSVRRAFSQPQHF | NA | 13 | NA | TRBJ1-5 | TRBV29-1